These 30 T cell receptor beta chains share one sample of origin, sequenced in a study of cytomegalovirus exposure and HLA in healthy donors. Primers for the PCR totalled 60 Vbeta and 13 Jbeta. TCRdb's copy holds only in-frame clones and misses some; the assay was immunoSEQ multiplex PCR. The data contain some 180,000 clones, more than 60% of them singletons. Sequences were obtained from PBMCs. These receptors came from a man younger than 35 in good health and CMV-seronegative.

The V gene is TRBV23-1, the J gene TRBJ1-4; tentatively, D is TRBD1 (6 bases). TRBV23-1 is annotated as an ORF whose role is uncertain. This CDR3 comprises 18 residues. Trimming removed 0 bases from V and 8 bases from J, with 22 bases in between. The CDR3 bases are TGCGCCAGCAGTCAATCAGGGGGTCTACATCTATCGAAGGAAAAACTGTTTTTT. Translated: CASSQSGGLHLSKEKLFF.

This rearrangement joins TRBV6-1 to TRBJ2-7; the match to TRBD1 covers 9 bases. J was trimmed by 7 bases and V by 0 bases; bases with no gene match: 10. The CDR3 is 16 residues long. The germline CDR1 and CDR2 sequences are MNHNS and SASEGT. CDR3 residues: CASSEARQGGVREQYF. The CDR3 coding sequence is TGTGCCAGCAGTGAAGCCCGACAGGGGGGGGTGAGAGAGCAGTACTTC.

The J gene is TRBJ2-3, the V gene TRBV7-2, with 12 nucleotides matching TRBD2. Trimming removed 4 bases from V and 8 bases from J; junction bases left unmatched: 4. CDR3 length: 14 residues. CDR1 is SGHTA, CDR2 FQGNSA, per germline. The CDR3 DNA is TGTGCCAGCAGCTCAGGACTAGCGGGGCGTACGCAGTATTTT. This gives the protein CASSSGLAGRTQYF.

The chain recombines TRBV6-5 with TRBJ1-2; D gene ambiguous. This CDR3 is 15 amino acids long. Germline loops: CDR1 MNHEY, CDR2 SVGAGI. Between the trimmed V and J ends, which lost 2 bases and 0 bases, there was a span of 10 bases. The CDR3 spells CASSYHVAANYGYTF. The CDR3 nucleotides read TGTGCCAGCAGTTACCACGTGGCGGCTAACTATGGCTACACCTTC.

The J gene is TRBJ2-2, the V gene TRBV9; 12 nucleotides match TRBD2. Unmatched junction bases numbered 5, after V lost 2 bases and J lost 6 bases. This CDR3 region has 16 residues. Germline loops: CDR1 SGDLS, CDR2 YYNGEE. CDR3 protein: CASSVGLAGIAGELFF. For the CDR3, the DNA is TGTGCCAGCAGCGTTGGACTAGCGGGAATTGCCGGGGAGCTGTTTTTT.

This clone was seen a handful of times. This chain links TRBV14 with TRBJ1-4; 7 bases align to TRBD1. CDR3 size: 14 residues. Unmatched junction bases numbered 5, after V lost 2 bases and J lost 8 bases. CDR1 and CDR2 (germline): SGHDN, FVKESK. CDR3: CASSQSGGYEKLFF. The DNA of the CDR3 is TGTGCCAGCAGCCAATCAGGGGGGTACGAAAAACTGTTTTTT.

J is TRBJ1-4 and V is TRBV29-1, with D tentatively TRBD1 (6 bases). The CDR3 is 13 amino acids. Trimming cost V 7 bases and J 8 bases, with 17 bases left between them. In germline, CDR1 is SQVTM, CDR2 ANQGSEA. The CDR3 DNA reads as TGCAGCGCCATAGGGGGGGAAGGGGAAAAACTGTTTTTT. It codes for CSAIGGEGEKLFF.

The table lists this clone with a few counts. This chain joins TRBV4-3 and TRBJ2-1, with TRBD2 matching 8 bases. The germline V gene has CDR1 LGHNA and CDR2 YSLEER. V lost 0 bases, J lost 3 bases, and 4 bases stayed unmatched. The CDR3 is 16 residues long. CDR3 nucleotide sequence: TGCGCCAGCAGCCAAGATCTCGGGGGGGGCTACAATGAGCAGTTCTTC. It translates to CASSQDLGGGYNEQFF.

V gene TRBV6-6 combines with J gene TRBJ1-1, with D possibly TRBD1 on 6 matching bases. The germline gives CDR1 MNHNY, CDR2 SVGAGI (reference sequence). CDR3 size: 12 residues. Trimming stripped 6 bases from V and 6 bases from J, with 11 bases between. The CDR3 loop reads CASRHRVPEAFF. The CDR3 bases are TGTGCCAGCAGGCACAGGGTCCCTGAAGCTTTCTTT.

The rearrangement joins TRBV19 to TRBJ1-3, with D tentatively TRBD1 (6 bases). The V end lost 4 bases, the J end lost 0 bases, and 22 bases lay between the germline ends. CDR3 length: 19 residues. CDR1 LNHDA and CDR2 SQIVND come from the germline V gene (reference sequence). The CDR3 loop is CASSKGSRQVLTSGNTIYF. In DNA form, the CDR3 reads TGTGCCAGTAGTAAGGGGTCCCGACAGGTCCTCACCTCTGGAAACACCATATATTTT.

The chain couples TRBV7-9 to TRBJ2-7; D might be TRBD1 (6 bases). This CDR3 comprises 13 residues. CDR1 is SEHNR and CDR2 is FQNEAQ in the germline V gene (reference sequence). The V gene lost 5 bases and the J gene lost 2 bases, with 10 bases spanning the gap. This CDR3 is CASSRPGAYEQYF. CDR3 DNA sequence: TGTGCCAGCAGCCGTCCAGGGGCCTACGAGCAGTACTTC.

This clone has more than one count but fewer than ten. The chain uses TRBV4-3 and TRBJ2-3; TRBD2 matches 9 bases. With 0 bases clipped from V and 0 bases from J, the junction kept 10 bases outside the gene matches. This CDR3 contains 19 residues. In germline, CDR1 is LGHNA, CDR2 YSLEER. CDR3 DNA sequence: TGCGCCAGCAGCCAAGATCGCAGCGGGGGGTCTCCTAGCACAGATACGCAGTATTTT. It is translated as CASSQDRSGGSPSTDTQYF.

The chain combines TRBV10-3 with TRBJ2-1, with 7 bases identical to TRBD1. Germline trimming cut 6 bases from V and 6 bases from J; bases unmatched to any gene: 5. Per the germline V gene, CDR1 is ENHRY and CDR2 is SYGVKD. The CDR3 length is 13 residues. CDR3 sequence: CAISWDSSNEQFF. DNA for the CDR3: TGTGCCATCAGCTGGGACAGTTCCAATGAGCAGTTCTTC.

V gene TRBV7-9 combines with J gene TRBJ2-1; perhaps TRBD1 as D (5 bases). CDR3 length equals 13 residues. Germline CDR1 reads SEHNR; CDR2 reads FQNEAQ (reference sequence). Trimming took 6 bases from V and 4 from J, leaving 10 bases between them. CDR3 sequence: CASSSTGYNEQFF. The CDR3 nucleotides are TGTGCCAGCAGTTCAACAGGTTACAATGAGCAGTTCTTC.

This sequence joins TRBV9 and TRBJ2-1, with TRBD1 matching over 7 bases. V lost 1 base and J lost 4; bases outside the gene matches: 5. The CDR3 sequence is 15 residues long. CDR1 and CDR2 (germline): SGDLS, YYNGEE. The CDR3 spells CASSVTGEPYNEQFF. CDR3 nucleotide sequence: TGTGCCAGCAGCGTAACAGGGGAACCATACAATGAGCAGTTCTTC. The variable domain in full, with the rest retrieved from reference TRBV9 and TRBJ2-1, is DSGVTQTPKHLITATGQRVTLRCSPRSGDLSVYWYQQSLDQGLQFLIQYYNGEERAKGNILERFSAQQFPDLHSELNLSSLELGDSALYFCASSVTGEPYNEQFFGPGTRLTVL.

The chain combines TRBV4-3 with TRBJ1-4; D might be TRBD1 (5 bases). The V end lost 4 bases, the J end lost 6 bases, and 9 bases lay between the germline ends. Germline-derived CDR1 and CDR2 are LGHNA and YSLEER. CDR3 length: 13 amino acids. For the CDR3, the DNA is TGCGCCAGCAGCCGGGGCCTGTATGAAAAACTGTTTTTT. Translating it yields CASSRGLYEKLFF.

V usage is TRBV7-9 and J usage is TRBJ2-5; TRBD2 agrees at 11 bases. This CDR3 spans 15 amino acids. Germline V CDR1 and CDR2: SEHNR, FQNEAQ (reference sequence). V lost 5 bases, J lost 3 bases, and 5 bases stayed unmatched. CDR3 sequence: CASSLSLAGEETQYF. The DNA for the CDR3 is TGTGCCAGCAGCCTTTCACTAGCGGGAGAAGAGACCCAGTACTTC.

This clone was recorded once. The chain uses TRBV5-1 and TRBJ2-7, with D maybe TRBD2 (5 bases). Trimming removed 0 bases at V and 1 base at J, with 11 bases between. This CDR3 has 15 residues. Germline values: CDR1 SGHRS, CDR2 YFSETQ. The CDR3 nucleotides are TGCGCCAGCAGCTTGGAGGCAGGAGGTTCCTACGAGCAGTACTTC. Protein: CASSLEAGGSYEQYF.

The chain carries TRBV6-5 and TRBJ2-1; D is possibly TRBD1 (5 bases). The germline CDR1 and CDR2 sequences are MNHEY and SVGAGI. V lost 6 bases, J lost 7 bases, and 19 bases lay in between. The CDR3 length is 15 residues. Written as DNA, the CDR3 is TGTGCCAGCAGCTTTGGACACTCAAGGGTTAATGAGCAGTTCTTC. Its protein product is CASSFGHSRVNEQFF.

V is TRBV4-3 and J is TRBJ1-2, with D possibly matching TRBD1 (5 bases). The germline CDR1 and CDR2 sequences are LGHNA and YSLEER. V was cut by 0 bases and J by 4 bases, with 12 bases left in between. This CDR3 comprises 15 residues. The CDR3 spells CASSQDIDDSYGYTF. The DNA for the CDR3 is TGCGCCAGCAGCCAAGATATTGATGACAGCTATGGCTACACCTTC.

The V gene is TRBV29-1, the J gene TRBJ2-5, with 11 bases that match TRBD2. Germline lookup yields CDR1 SQVTM and CDR2 ANQGSEA. Trimming at V came to 6 bases and at J to 4 bases, leaving 7 bases not matched to a gene. The CDR3 consists of 14 residues. The CDR3 sequence is CSVGGLADLETQYF. In DNA form, the CDR3 reads TGCAGCGTGGGGGGACTAGCGGATCTAGAGACCCAGTACTTC.

The V and J genes are TRBV7-3 and TRBJ2-5; 9 positions match TRBD1. V shed 5 bases and J 4 bases; nucleotides not matched to a gene: 8. The CDR3 is 15 amino acids. Germline V gives CDR1 SGHTA, CDR2 FQGTGA. This chain's CDR3 is CASSPSGQGAETQYF. The DNA of the CDR3 is TGTGCCAGCAGCCCTTCGGGACAGGGAGCAGAGACCCAGTACTTC. Variable domain in full (rest from reference TRBV7-3 and TRBJ2-5): GAGVSQTPSNKVTEKGKYVELRCDPISGHTALYWYRQSLGQGPEFLIYFQGTGAADDSGLPNDRFFAVRPEGSVSTLKIQRTERGDSAVYLCASSPSGQGAETQYFGPGTRLLVL.

This rearrangement joins TRBV7-2 to TRBJ2-7; 12 bases agree with TRBD1. V trimming: 5 bases; J trimming: 6 bases; junction bases outside the gene matches: 5. The CDR3 consists of 14 residues. Germline CDR1 and CDR2: SGHTA and FQGNSA. CDR3 nucleotide sequence: TGTGCCAGCAGCCCGGGGACAGGGGGCCGCGAGCAGTACTTC. Translated, it gives CASSPGTGGREQYF.

The gene calls are TRBV9 and TRBJ2-1, with TRBD2 identical over 8 bases. Germline V gene lookup returns CDR1 SGDLS and CDR2 YYNGEE. The CDR3 runs 16 residues. Trimming removed 0 bases from V and 2 bases from J; junction bases left unmatched: 4. For the CDR3, the DNA is TGTGCCAGCAGCGTAGTTACGGGGGGGGCCTACAATGAGCAGTTCTTC. This codes for CASSVVTGGAYNEQFF.

The chain carries TRBV27 and TRBJ1-4; TRBD1 is a possible D gene (6 bases). The CDR3 is 16 amino acids. Trimming took 2 bases from V and 4 from J, leaving 14 bases between them. Per germline, CDR1 MNHEY and CDR2 SMNVEV (reference sequence). The CDR3 DNA reads TGTGCCAGCAGTTTAGGACAGAGCGCAATTAATGAAAAACTGTTTTTT. Amino acids: CASSLGQSAINEKLFF.

The V and J genes are TRBV7-6 and TRBJ1-4; 7 bases are a match to TRBD1. The ends lost 3 bases at V and 0 bases at J; junction bases unmatched: 7. The V gene's germline CDR1 is SGHVS and CDR2 FNYEAQ. The CDR3 is 17 amino acids. CDR3 region: CASSFSTGIATNEKLFF. As DNA, the CDR3 is TGTGCCAGCAGCTTCTCGACAGGGATTGCAACTAATGAAAAACTGTTTTTT.

The chain joins TRBV13 to TRBJ2-5, with D unresolved. The J call is in doubt because the DNA end fits TRBJ2-7 better. Germline V CDR1 and CDR2: PRHDT, FYEKMQ (reference sequence). This CDR3 region has 12 residues. CDR3 in amino acids: CASSPLAYEQYF. CDR3 in DNA: TGTGCCAGCAGCCCCCTTGCCTACGAGCAGTACTTC.

The gene calls are TRBV7-9 and TRBJ1-2, with a possible D match to TRBD1 (6 bases). Trimming pared 5 bases from V and 0 bases from J, leaving 19 bases between. The CDR3 is 17 residues long. Germline CDR1 reads SEHNR; CDR2 reads FQNEAQ (reference sequence). CDR3 coding DNA: TGTGCCAGCAGCCCAATGTCTGGCAGGGGAACTAACTATGGCTACACCTTC. This gives the protein CASSPMSGRGTNYGYTF.

The CDR3 protein is CASSLAGSQRTDTQYF. CDR3 bases: TGCGCCAGCAGCTTGGCCGGGTCTCAACGCACAGATACGCAGTATTTT. This rearrangement joins TRBV5-1 to TRBJ2-3, with D unclear. This CDR3 contains 16 residues. Trimming left V 0 bases short and J 1 base short, with 12 bases between. The germline CDR1 and CDR2 sequences are SGHRS and YFSETQ.

About this clone itself: One end of the junction is discordant with germline, which a read error may explain. The genes are TRBV4-3 and TRBJ2-2; TRBD1 matches 7 bases. This CDR3 comprises 16 residues. Per germline, CDR1 LGHNA and CDR2 YSLEER. The CDR3: CASSFRTGANTGELFF. In DNA, the CDR3 is TGCGCTAGCAGCTTCCGGACAGGAGCGAACACCGGGGAGCTGTTTTTT.